What follows are 15 T cell receptor beta chains derived from one specimen sequenced in a study of beta chain features in type 1 diabetes. Expressed TCRB transcripts were sequenced, since all the RNA that had been isolated was reverse transcribed. TCRdb's table, derived via immunoSEQ multiplex PCR, lists solely in-frame clones and lacks some. The table lists a few hundred thousand clones, about 30% of them singletons. What was sequenced was naive CD4+ T cells from blood. These receptors originate from a man aged 18 to 30 in good health.

The CDR3 coding sequence is TGTGCCAGCAGCTTGGAGGGCGAGGGTGAAAAACTGTTTTTT. The encoded protein is CASSLEGEGEKLFF. The chain couples TRBV5-6 to TRBJ1-4; D unclear. There are 14 residues in the CDR3. Germline assignment: CDR1 SGHDT and CDR2 YYEEEE. V was clipped by 0 bases and J by 7 bases, with 10 bases between them.

This clone occurred a few times. This sequence joins TRBV7-2 and TRBJ2-7; D call uncertain. Trimming pared 2 bases from V and 2 bases from J, leaving 10 bases between. CDR3 size: 14 residues. The germline V gene encodes CDR1 SGHTA and CDR2 FQGNSA. The CDR3 loop is CASSLRHNPYEQYF. CDR3 coding DNA: TGTGCCAGCAGCTTAAGGCACAATCCCTACGAGCAGTACTTC.

The chain is built from TRBV6-5 and TRBJ2-7; TRBD1 agrees at 8 bases. CDR1 MNHEY and CDR2 SVGAGI come from the germline V gene. V shed 7 bases and J 5 bases; nucleotides not matched to a gene: 7. CDR3 size: 13 residues. CDR3 loop: CASNSQGAHEQYF. In DNA form, the CDR3 reads TGTGCCAGCAATTCTCAGGGGGCCCACGAGCAGTACTTC.

This clone was observed a handful of times. CDR3 amino acids: CASSVITSGNTDTQYF. The CDR3 region has the DNA TGTGCCAGCAGCGTAATTACCAGCGGGAACACAGATACGCAGTATTTT. V is TRBV9 and J is TRBJ2-3; the match to TRBD2 covers 7 bases. This CDR3 is 16 amino acids long. The germline V gene encodes CDR1 SGDLS and CDR2 YYNGEE. The junction had 7 bases not matched to a gene; V was cut back by 1 base and J by 2 bases.

Only a few counts were recorded for this clone. J is TRBJ2-3 and V is TRBV9; D is possibly TRBD1 or TRBD2 (5 bases each). This CDR3 region has 14 residues. Trimming removed 5 bases from V and 5 bases from J, with 15 bases in between. Per the germline V gene, CDR1 is SGDLS and CDR2 is YYNGEE. CDR3 nucleotides: TGTGCCAGCAGTATGAGGGCCAGGGTAGATACGCAGTATTTT. Translating gives CASSMRARVDTQYF.

The chain carries TRBV7-3 and TRBJ1-1; TRBD1 might be the D (5 bases). This CDR3 comprises 14 residues. V was cut by 5 bases and J by 4 bases, with 14 bases left in between. Germline V gene lookup returns CDR1 SGHTA and CDR2 FQGTGA. The CDR3 protein is CASSPSVGGTEAFF. In nucleotides, the CDR3 is TGTGCCAGCAGCCCTTCGGTTGGGGGCACTGAAGCTTTCTTT.

J is TRBJ2-4 and V is TRBV5-6; D ambiguous. With 4 bases removed from V and 5 bases from J, the gap between germline ends came to 10 bases. Germline values: CDR1 SGHDT, CDR2 YYEEEE. The CDR3 is 13 amino acids. The CDR3 here is CASSPLLENIQYF. CDR3 DNA: TGTGCCAGCAGCCCCCTGTTAGAAAACATTCAGTACTTC.

The V gene is TRBV2, the J gene TRBJ2-1, with unresolved D. This CDR3 has 14 amino acids. V was cut by 4 bases and J by 5 bases, with 12 bases left in between. Germline values: CDR1 SNHLY, CDR2 FYNNEI. The CDR3 nucleotides are TGTGCCAGCAGTGTTGGCAGAGAGAACAATGAGCAGTTCTTC. Protein: CASSVGRENNEQFF.

This rearrangement joins TRBV15 to TRBJ2-5; no firm D call. The CDR3 length is 15 residues. The V end lost 0 bases, the J end lost 0 bases, and 8 bases lay between the germline ends. Germline-derived CDR1 and CDR2 are LNHNV and YYDKDF (reference sequence). CDR3: CATSRDGTYQETQYF. The CDR3 DNA reads as TGTGCCACCAGCAGAGATGGCACATACCAAGAGACCCAGTACTTC.

The rearrangement joins TRBV11-2 to TRBJ1-2; D gene uncertain. This CDR3 region has 13 residues. V was shortened by 6 bases and J by 2 bases, with 10 bases between the two germline ends. The V gene's germline CDR1 is SGHAT and CDR2 FQNNGV. CDR3 residues: CASSLGGNYGYTF. CDR3 nucleotides: TGTGCCAGCAGTCTAGGTGGGAACTATGGCTACACCTTC.

A few counts support this clone. The rearrangement uses TRBV7-9 and TRBJ2-7, with 10 bases aligning to TRBD2. The CDR3 covers 15 residues. Trimming removed 1 base from V and 6 bases from J; junction bases left unmatched: 6. Germline lookup yields CDR1 SEHNR and CDR2 FQNEAQ (reference sequence). The CDR3 spells CASSLDRLAGVEQYF. The DNA for the CDR3 is TGTGCCAGCAGCTTAGATCGGCTAGCGGGAGTCGAGCAGTACTTC.

The chain links TRBV9 to TRBJ1-3; D gene unclear. CDR1 is SGDLS, CDR2 YYNGEE, per germline. Trimming shortened V by 5 bases and J by 0 bases, and 6 bases separated the two germline ends. The CDR3 consists of 13 residues. The CDR3 nucleotides are TGTGCCAGCAGTGAAGGCTCTGGAAACACCATATATTTT. As protein: CASSEGSGNTIYF.

This clone was found a few times. V and J are TRBV30 and TRBJ2-1; D not certain. Germline values: CDR1 GTSNPN, CDR2 SVGIG (reference sequence). V shed 3 bases and J shed 0 bases, with 9 bases lying between them. This CDR3 has 14 amino acids. CDR3 in DNA: TGTGCCTGGAGGTCCGTTAGCTCCTACAATGAGCAGTTCTTC. Translated: CAWRSVSSYNEQFF. Filled out from reference TRBV30 and TRBJ2-1, the complete variable domain reads SQTIHQWPATLVQPVGSPLSLECTVEGTSNPNLYWYRQAAGRGLQLLFYSVGIGQISSEVPQNLSASRPQDRQFILSSKKLLLSDSGFYLCAWRSVSSYNEQFFGPGTRLTVL.

V and J are TRBV2 and TRBJ2-7; possibly TRBD2 for D (6 bases). The CDR3 is 13 amino acids. Germline V gene lookup returns CDR1 SNHLY and CDR2 FYNNEI. V was trimmed by 4 bases and J by 3 bases, leaving 10 bases between them. The CDR3 DNA reads as TGTGCCAGCAGTGTCCCGGGAGTCTACGAGCAGTACTTC. This gives the protein CASSVPGVYEQYF. Filled out from reference TRBV2 and TRBJ2-7, the complete variable domain reads EPEVTQTPSHQVTQMGQEVILRCVPISNHLYFYWYRQILGQKVEFLVSFYNNEISEKSEIFDDQFSVERPDGSNFTLKIRSTKLEDSAMYFCASSVPGVYEQYFGPGTRLTVT.

This clone occurred a few times. The chain couples TRBV19 to TRBJ2-7; D remains ambiguous. The germline V and J ends were trimmed by 6 bases and 0 bases, with 15 bases remaining between them. The CDR3 totals 15 residues. The germline V gene encodes CDR1 LNHDA and CDR2 SQIVND (reference sequence). This CDR3 reads CASSAVWAGSYEQYF. In nucleotides, the CDR3 is TGTGCCAGTAGCGCAGTGTGGGCAGGCTCCTACGAGCAGTACTTC.